The 22 T cell receptor beta chains in this list originate from one sample, sequenced in a study of OX40 agonist ivuxolimab in advanced cancers. Here immunoSEQ multiplex PCR was the method, and the copy in TCRdb shows in-frame clones only, minus some. The sample includes under 80,000 clones, 80% to 90% of them seen just once. The sequences come from CD4+ or CD8+ T cells sorted from blood, collected in a trial of the OX40 agonist ivuxolimab. The source is an adult with an advanced solid tumor such as melanoma, head and neck, liver or kidney cancer.

The J gene is TRBJ1-5, the V gene TRBV2, with D perhaps TRBD1 (6 bases). The germline gives CDR1 SNHLY, CDR2 FYNNEI. The CDR3 has 13 residues. Trimming stripped 6 bases from V and 7 bases from J, with 13 bases between. The CDR3, as DNA: TGTGCCAGCAGGGCAGGGGAGGAGCAGCCCCAGCATTTT. Amino acid sequence: CASRAGEEQPQHF.

The rearrangement joins TRBV29-1 to TRBJ2-5, with D unclear. V was cut by 7 bases and J by 4 bases, with 16 bases left in between. Germline V gives CDR1 SQVTM, CDR2 ANQGSEA. The CDR3 length is 13 residues. The CDR3 here is CSAGRTLGETQYF. CDR3 sequence (DNA): TGCAGCGCCGGGCGTACCTTAGGAGAGACCCAGTACTTC.

This chain uses TRBV6-5 with TRBJ2-5; D unresolved. Deletions cut 6 bases from V and 9 bases from J, with 17 bases between. Germline assignment: CDR1 MNHEY and CDR2 SVGAGI. CDR3 length: 13 amino acids. In DNA, the CDR3 is TGTGCCAGCAGCCGGCAACCGGAAGGTGCCCAGTACTTC. Its protein product is CASSRQPEGAQYF.

V and J are TRBV6-1 and TRBJ2-3; 8 bases align to TRBD1. The CDR3 is 14 residues long. Germline CDR1 is MNHNS and CDR2 is SASEGT. V lost 7 bases and J lost 6; bases outside the gene matches: 9. The CDR3 reads CASTESQGADTQYF. The CDR3 DNA follows: TGTGCCAGCACCGAATCCCAGGGGGCGGATACGCAGTATTTT.

The V call is TRBV28, the J call TRBJ2-3; tentatively, D is TRBD2 (6 bases). CDR3 size: 16 residues. Germline values: CDR1 MDHEN, CDR2 SYDVKM. Trimming shortened V by 3 bases and J by 4 bases, and 17 bases separated the two germline ends. The CDR3 loop reads CASSFLREAGADTQYF. DNA for the CDR3: TGTGCCAGCAGTTTCTTGCGGGAAGCTGGTGCAGATACGCAGTATTTT.

The chain employs TRBV5-1 and TRBJ2-5; 12 positions match TRBD1. Germline loops: CDR1 SGHRS, CDR2 YFSETQ. V dropped 4 bases and J dropped 5; count of bases not matched to a gene: 12. The CDR3 runs to 17 residues. CDR3 DNA: TGCGCCAGCAGCCTACAACCCGGGACAGGGGGCTTGGAGACCCAGTACTTC. Translated: CASSLQPGTGGLETQYF.

The rearrangement uses TRBV30 and TRBJ2-4; 7 bases map to TRBD1. The CDR3 spans 12 residues. V was pared by 5 bases and J by 4 bases, with 2 bases of the junction left unmatched. CDR1 and CDR2 (germline): GTSNPN, SVGIG (reference sequence). The DNA for the CDR3 is TGTGCCTGGGGACAGGAGAAAAACATTCAGTACTTC. Amino acid sequence: CAWGQEKNIQYF. The entire variable domain, with the rest obtained from reference TRBV30 and TRBJ2-4, is as follows: SQTIHQWPATLVQPVGSPLSLECTVEGTSNPNLYWYRQAAGRGLQLLFYSVGIGQISSEVPQNLSASRPQDRQFILSSKKLLLSDSGFYLCAWGQEKNIQYFGAGTRLSVL.

The chain uses TRBV7-9 and TRBJ2-1; the D gene is possibly TRBD1 (6 bases). The V end lost 5 bases, the J end lost 6 bases, and 14 bases lay between the germline ends. The germline V gene encodes CDR1 SEHNR and CDR2 FQNEAQ (reference sequence). The CDR3 totals 14 residues. CDR3 loop: CASSIIRDINEQFF. The CDR3 nucleotides read TGTGCCAGCAGCATAATCCGGGACATCAATGAGCAGTTCTTC. Drawing the rest from reference TRBV7-9 and TRBJ2-1, the complete variable domain is DTGVSQNPRHKITKRGQNVTFRCDPISEHNRLYWYRQTLGQGPEFLTYFQNEAQLEKSRLLSDRFSAERPKGSFSTLEIQRTEQGDSAMYLCASSIIRDINEQFFGPGTRLTVL.

The gene calls are TRBV23-1 and TRBJ2-1; D might be TRBD2 (5 bases). TRBV23-1 is filed as an ORF, its function uncertain. V was clipped by 0 bases and J by 5 bases, with 11 bases between them. The CDR3 loop spans 15 amino acids. The CDR3 sequence: CASSQSRERDNEQFF. In DNA form, the CDR3 reads TGCGCCAGCAGTCAATCACGGGAAAGAGACAATGAGCAGTTCTTC.

The chain is built from TRBV5-4 and TRBJ2-2; TRBD2 aligns across 10 bases. The CDR3 covers 17 residues. Trimming took 2 bases from V and 6 from J; bases not matched to a gene: 10. Germline V CDR1 and CDR2: SGHNT, YYREEE (reference sequence). DNA for the CDR3: TGTGCCAGCAGCTTAGGGTCTAGCGGGAGCTGGGCCGGGGAGCTGTTTTTT. This translates into CASSLGSSGSWAGELFF. Full variable domain (outside the CDR3, taken from reference TRBV5-4 and TRBJ2-2): ETGVTQSPTHLIKTRGQQVTLRCSSQSGHNTVSWYQQALGQGPQFIFQYYREEENGRGNFPPRFSGLQFPNYSSELNVNALELDDSALYLCASSLGSSGSWAGELFFGEGSRLTVL.

This chain links TRBV30 with TRBJ2-5; D is ambiguous. CDR3 length equals 13 residues. In germline, CDR1 is GTSNPN, CDR2 SVGIG (reference sequence). V was trimmed by 3 bases and J by 4 bases, leaving 12 bases between them. This chain's CDR3 is CAWSGPVPETQYF. The DNA for the CDR3 is TGTGCCTGGAGCGGGCCAGTACCAGAGACCCAGTACTTC.

The chain joins TRBV7-2 to TRBJ2-1; 9 nucleotides agree with TRBD2. V was clipped by 5 bases and J by 7 bases; unmatched bases: 9. The CDR3 covers 15 residues. Germline CDR1 is SGHTA and CDR2 is FQGNSA. The CDR3 DNA reads as TGTGCCAGCAGCCCGCGGCGGGAGGGGAAGAATGAGCAGTTCTTC. Protein product: CASSPRREGKNEQFF.

DNA of the CDR3: TGTGCCAGCAGGACTACGGGGGGCGATGAGCAGTTCTTC. Amino acid sequence: CASRTTGGDEQFF. The chain joins TRBV7-6 to TRBJ2-1; possible D gene TRBD2, 7 bases. Trimming took 6 bases from V and 8 from J, leaving 14 bases between them. CDR3 length: 13 amino acids. Germline CDR1 is SGHVS and CDR2 is FNYEAQ.

The V gene is TRBV6-5, the J gene TRBJ2-7; TRBD1 matches at 10 bases. Germline trimming cut 6 bases from V and 2 bases from J; bases unmatched to any gene: 4. This CDR3 has 14 amino acids. Germline assignment: CDR1 MNHEY and CDR2 SVGAGI. For the CDR3, the DNA is TGTGCCAGCAGACGCGACAGGGGGCCCTACGAGCAGTACTTC. This sequence encodes CASRRDRGPYEQYF.

The rearrangement links TRBV5-4 to TRBJ2-4, with 9 nucleotides matching TRBD1. The CDR3 length is 17 residues. Germline loops: CDR1 SGHNT, CDR2 YYREEE (reference sequence). With V trimmed by 4 bases and J by 1 base, 9 bases remained unmatched. The CDR3 nucleotides are TGTGCCAGCAGCCCCCCTGGGACAGGGTGGGCCAAAAACATTCAGTACTTC. This gives the protein CASSPPGTGWAKNIQYF.

The chain carries TRBV19 and TRBJ1-5; D call uncertain. V lost 0 bases and J 7 bases, leaving 7 bases between the germline ends. CDR1 is LNHDA and CDR2 is SQIVND in the germline V gene (reference sequence). This CDR3 has 13 residues. The CDR3 region has the DNA TGTGCCAGTAGTATAGATCGGGGACAGCCCCAGCATTTT. Protein sequence: CASSIDRGQPQHF.

The V call is TRBV2, the J call TRBJ2-1; TRBD2 matches at 9 bases. V shed 1 base and J 4 bases; nucleotides not matched to a gene: 2. Germline V CDR1 and CDR2: SNHLY, FYNNEI. The CDR3 is made up of 15 amino acids. The CDR3 loop is CASSEEGLAYNEQFF. The CDR3 DNA reads as TGTGCCAGCAGTGAAGAAGGACTAGCGTACAATGAGCAGTTCTTC.

This clone was detected once. This chain uses TRBV2 with TRBJ2-5; D uncertain. The J call may be wrong; the DNA end is better matched by TRBJ2-7. CDR1 is SNHLY and CDR2 is FYNNEI in the germline V gene. This CDR3 region has 12 residues. CDR3 coding DNA: TGTGCCAGCAGCTATGGAGTGTACGAGCAGTACTTC. This encodes CASSYGVYEQYF.

The CDR3: CASSPGQGRGTQYF. The CDR3, as DNA: TGTGCCAGCAGCCCGGGACAGGGAAGGGGGACCCAGTACTTC. The chain employs TRBV7-9 and TRBJ2-5; 9 nucleotides align to TRBD1. CDR3 length equals 14 residues. V lost 5 bases to trimming and J lost 7 bases; unmatched junction nucleotides: 8. The V gene's germline CDR1 is SEHNR and CDR2 FQNEAQ (reference sequence).

The chain joins TRBV27 to TRBJ1-1; TRBD1 might be the D (5 bases). Germline V gene data show CDR1 as MNHEY and CDR2 as SMNVEV (reference sequence). V lost 4 bases, J lost 5 bases, and 20 bases lay in between. This CDR3 has 16 amino acids. The CDR3 sequence: CASSSGMGGLGTEAFF. The CDR3 DNA reads TGTGCCAGCAGTTCCGGGATGGGGGGTTTGGGGACTGAAGCTTTCTTT.

The chain links TRBV5-1 to TRBJ1-2; 10 bases are shared with TRBD1. The length of the CDR3 is 15 residues. In germline, CDR1 is SGHRS, CDR2 YFSETQ. J lost 1 base, V lost 6 bases, and 6 bases had no gene match. Here the CDR3 DNA reads TGCGCCAGCACCTCCGGGACAGGGGATAACTATGGCTACACCTTC. Protein product: CASTSGTGDNYGYTF.

The rearrangement joins TRBV10-2 to TRBJ2-5; D is tentatively TRBD1 or TRBD2 (6 bases each). The V gene lost 3 bases and the J gene lost 2 bases, with 13 bases spanning the gap. From germline, CDR1 is WSHSY and CDR2 SAAADI. The CDR3 spans 15 residues. The CDR3 loop reads CASSDTGRYQETQYF. As DNA, the CDR3 is TGCGCCAGCAGTGACACAGGGAGGTATCAAGAGACCCAGTACTTC.